Sequencing of this T cell receptor beta chain was carried out in a study of T-cell memory formation after mild COVID-19. General observations from the study: CD4+ contracting clones were mainly CM and EM; CD8+ ones, EMRA.

Constant-segment primers served in 5'RACE that generated TCR alpha and TCR beta cDNA libraries bearing sample barcodes and UMIs. TCRdb used MiXCR to reprocess the 5' RACE reads, holding one entry per CDR3 protein. The table records about 610,000 distinct CDR3 sequences, 15% to 20% of them present only once. To note about this clonotype: The antigen is not known.

CDR1 is MNHEY, CDR2 SVGAGI, per germline. The CDR3 runs 15 residues. Trimming pared 10 bases from V and 4 bases from J, leaving 23 bases between. The chain has TRBV6-5 and TRBJ2-7; D is possibly TRBD1 (7 bases). The clonotype was recovered from an adult woman who had mild COVID-19 (a few samples of this study predate the infection). Cell type and time point are not known. The specimen was PBMCs or a T cell subset sorted from them (not recorded which). CDR3 sequence reads: CATGSPGTVVYEQYF. The CDR3 nucleotides read TGTGCCACCGGGAGCCCCGGGACAGTTGTGTACGAGCAGTACTTC.